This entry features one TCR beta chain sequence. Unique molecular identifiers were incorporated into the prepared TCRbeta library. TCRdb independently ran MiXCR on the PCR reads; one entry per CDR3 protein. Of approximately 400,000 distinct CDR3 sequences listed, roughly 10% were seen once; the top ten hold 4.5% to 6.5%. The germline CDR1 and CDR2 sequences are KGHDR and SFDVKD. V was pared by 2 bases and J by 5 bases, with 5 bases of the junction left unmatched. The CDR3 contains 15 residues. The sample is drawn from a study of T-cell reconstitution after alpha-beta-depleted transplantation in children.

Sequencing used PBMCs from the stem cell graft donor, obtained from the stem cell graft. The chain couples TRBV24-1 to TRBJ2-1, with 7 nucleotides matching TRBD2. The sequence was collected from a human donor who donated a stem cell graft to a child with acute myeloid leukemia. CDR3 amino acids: CATSDSMLADNEQFF. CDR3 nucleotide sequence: TGTGCCACCAGTGATTCGATGCTAGCGGACAATGAGCAGTTCTTC.